One and the same sample provided the 18 T cell receptor beta chains below, sequenced in a study of blood T cell repertoires in COVID-19. Clones were sequenced by immunoSEQ multiplex PCR, and TCRdb holds only the in-frame ones, with some missing. The sample lists around 250,000 clones; about 87% were seen once. Sequenced input: PBMCs or T cells enriched from blood (not recorded which). Source of these receptors: a woman aged 40 to 50 with acute COVID-19.

The chain combines TRBV7-2 with TRBJ2-1, with no clear D. The length of the CDR3 is 14 residues. Deletions cut 3 bases from V and 10 bases from J, with 16 bases between. Germline lookup yields CDR1 SGHTA and CDR2 FQGNSA. The CDR3 here is CASSFKANGGEQFF. Here the CDR3 DNA reads TGTGCCAGCAGCTTCAAGGCGAATGGCGGCGAGCAGTTCTTC.

The genes are TRBV14 and TRBJ1-3; 8 positions match TRBD1. CDR1 and CDR2 from the germline V gene are SGHDN and FVKESK. This CDR3 region has 15 residues. V lost 5 bases to trimming and J lost 2 bases; unmatched junction nucleotides: 5. In nucleotides, the CDR3 is TGTGCCAGCAGCAATGGACAGGGTGCTGGAAACACCATATATTTT. This gives the protein CASSNGQGAGNTIYF.

The CDR3 region is CASTLPGTNEKLFF. As DNA, the CDR3 is TGTGCCAGCACGCTCCCAGGCACTAATGAAAAACTGTTTTTT. The J gene is TRBJ1-4, the V gene TRBV28; no definite D call. The CDR3 spans 14 residues. The germline gives CDR1 MDHEN, CDR2 SYDVKM. V shed 7 bases and J shed 2 bases, with 11 bases lying between them.

V and J are TRBV28 and TRBJ1-1, with 9 bases lining up with TRBD1. Germline V gene lookup returns CDR1 MDHEN and CDR2 SYDVKM. This CDR3 is built from 15 residues. The V gene end was trimmed by 5 bases and the J gene end by 5 bases; junction bases not matched to a gene: 9. The DNA for the CDR3 is TGTGCCAGCAGTCGGGGGGACAGGGCCACAACTGAAGCTTTCTTT. Amino acid sequence: CASSRGDRATTEAFF.

The V gene is TRBV19, the J gene TRBJ1-6; a weak D match, TRBD1 (6 bases). From germline, CDR1 is LNHDA and CDR2 SQIVND (reference sequence). This CDR3 contains 14 residues. Trimming removed 6 bases at V and 6 bases at J, with 12 bases between. The CDR3 DNA follows: TGTGCCAGTAGACCGGGACACTCTAATTCACCCCTCCACTTT. Protein sequence: CASRPGHSNSPLHF.

Turning to this clone: At the DNA level, this CDR3 is encoded by other sequences in the same sample as well. This rearrangement joins TRBV11-2 to TRBJ2-3; D gene ambiguous. The length of the CDR3 is 13 residues. Trimming pared 1 base from V and 1 base from J, leaving 3 bases between. Germline V CDR1 and CDR2: SGHAT, FQNNGV. The CDR3 is CASSLAGTDTQYF. CDR3 sequence (DNA): TGTGCCAGCAGCTTAGCGGGCACAGATACGCAGTATTTT. The whole variable domain, filled in from reference TRBV11-2 and TRBJ2-3, reads EAGVAQSPRYKIIEKRQSVAFWCNPISGHATLYWYQQILGQGPKLLIQFQNNGVVDDSQLPKDRFSAERLKGVDSTLKIQPAKLEDSAVYLCASSLAGTDTQYFGPGTRLTVL.

The rearrangement joins TRBV3-1 (or the pseudogene TRBV3-2) to TRBJ2-3; D remains unclear. Germline V gene lookup returns CDR1 LGHDT and CDR2 YNNKEL (reference sequence). CDR3 size: 15 residues. V was clipped by 0 bases and J by 0 bases, with 7 bases between them. The CDR3 DNA reads as TGTGCCAGCAGCCAAGATCAGGATAGCACAGATACGCAGTATTTT. Encoded protein: CASSQDQDSTDTQYF.

This chain connects TRBV9 to TRBJ2-1; 7 bases are a match to TRBD2. V was pared by 3 bases and J by 6 bases, with 3 bases of the junction left unmatched. The CDR3 covers 13 residues. The germline V gene encodes CDR1 SGDLS and CDR2 YYNGEE. The CDR3 here is CASSAGTTNEQFF. CDR3 DNA sequence: TGTGCCAGCAGCGCCGGGACTACCAATGAGCAGTTCTTC. The complete variable domain, with remaining parts taken from reference TRBV9 and TRBJ2-1, reads DSGVTQTPKHLITATGQRVTLRCSPRSGDLSVYWYQQSLDQGLQFLIQYYNGEERAKGNILERFSAQQFPDLHSELNLSSLELGDSALYFCASSAGTTNEQFFGPGTRLTVL.

The chain joins TRBV4-2 to TRBJ2-5; maybe TRBD1 (6 bases). V lost 1 base to trimming and J lost 5 bases, with 14 bases between them. The CDR3 runs 15 residues. Looked up from germline, CDR1 is LGHNA and CDR2 is YNFKEQ. CDR3 coding DNA: TGTGCCAGCAGCCAAGGCGCTAGCACAGGGGAGACCCAGTACTTC. This codes for CASSQGASTGETQYF.

In this sample, this clone turned up once. This chain uses TRBV28 with TRBJ1-5, with TRBD1 as a possible D gene (5 bases). CDR1 and CDR2 (germline): MDHEN, SYDVKM. V gave up 7 bases and J gave up 2 bases, with 9 bases separating them. This CDR3 has 13 residues. The CDR3 here is CASMGPGNQPQHF. CDR3 nucleotide sequence: TGTGCCAGCATGGGGCCAGGCAATCAGCCCCAGCATTTT.

This clone was detected only once. The chain uses TRBV28 and TRBJ2-7; D unclear. Deletions cut 5 bases from V and 3 bases from J, with 8 bases between. Germline V CDR1 and CDR2: MDHEN, SYDVKM. The CDR3 spans 12 residues. CDR3 coding DNA: TGTGCCAGCAGTCTACCGGGCTACGAGCAGTACTTC. It translates to CASSLPGYEQYF.

V usage is TRBV27 and J usage is TRBJ1-5; weak D call: TRBD1 (5 bases). Trimming took off 5 bases at V and 5 bases at J, with 10 bases between the two ends. From germline, CDR1 is MNHEY and CDR2 SMNVEV (reference sequence). The CDR3 runs 13 residues. The CDR3 DNA reads as TGTGCCAGCAGTCTAGGGGCTCATCAGCCCCAGCATTTT. Translated: CASSLGAHQPQHF.

Only a few counts were recorded for this clone. The genes are TRBV10-3 and TRBJ2-7; 11 positions match TRBD1. The V segment lost 6 bases and the J segment 3 bases; nucleotides outside the gene matches: 4. This CDR3 has 14 amino acids. From germline, CDR1 is ENHRY and CDR2 SYGVKD. CDR3 sequence reads: CAIRDGTGGYEQYF. Written as DNA, the CDR3 is TGTGCCATCAGGGACGGGACAGGGGGCTACGAGCAGTACTTC.

The V and J genes are TRBV19 and TRBJ2-1, with 7 bases that match TRBD2. V shed 1 base, J shed 3 bases, and the junction held 0 bases outside the gene matches. Germline loops: CDR1 LNHDA, CDR2 SQIVND (reference sequence). The CDR3 has 14 residues. CDR3 DNA: TGTGCCAGTAGTATAGGCGGGAGCTACAATGAGCAGTTCTTC. Encoded protein: CASSIGGSYNEQFF. Looking up the rest from reference TRBV19 and TRBJ2-1 gives the full variable domain: DGGITQSPKYLFRKEGQNVTLSCEQNLNHDAMYWYRQDPGQGLRLIYYSQIVNDFQKGDIAEGYSVSREKKESFPLTVTSAQKNPTAFYLCASSIGGSYNEQFFGPGTRLTVL.

The chain employs TRBV20-1 and TRBJ1-2, with TRBD1 identical over 8 bases. The V and J ends lost 3 bases and 2 bases, in that order; junction bases with no gene match: 2. The germline V gene encodes CDR1 DFQATT and CDR2 SNEGSKA (reference sequence). The CDR3 is made up of 13 amino acids. The CDR3 sequence: CSASSGGNYGYTF. The CDR3 nucleotides are TGCAGTGCTAGTTCAGGGGGCAACTATGGCTACACCTTC.

The chain recombines TRBV13 with TRBJ2-3, with D perhaps matching TRBD2 (5 bases). Trimming pared 1 base from V and 3 bases from J, leaving 14 bases between. CDR1 and CDR2 from the germline V gene are PRHDT and FYEKMQ (reference sequence). This CDR3 spans 16 amino acids. The CDR3 DNA is TGTGCCAGCAGCTTAGAGGCGGGTTTTTCTACAGATACGCAGTATTTT. Translation gives CASSLEAGFSTDTQYF.

The V call is TRBV15, the J call TRBJ2-2; 8 nucleotides agree with TRBD2. Germline V gene lookup returns CDR1 LNHNV and CDR2 YYDKDF (reference sequence). J gave up 6 bases and V 0 bases, and 6 bases lay outside the gene matches. This CDR3 has 16 residues. The CDR3 sequence: CATSRDAGGLAGELFF. CDR3 nucleotides: TGTGCCACCAGCAGAGATGCGGGAGGACTCGCCGGGGAGCTGTTTTTT.

The genes are TRBV3-1 (or the pseudogene TRBV3-2) and TRBJ1-6, with 7 nucleotides matching TRBD1. The length of the CDR3 is 18 residues. The germline gives CDR1 LGHDT, CDR2 YNNKEL (reference sequence). The J segment lost 5 bases and the V segment lost 0 bases, leaving 10 bases of the junction unmatched. The CDR3 loop is CASSQDLDRAMDNSPLHF. The CDR3 region has the DNA TGTGCCAGCAGCCAAGATTTAGACAGGGCGATGGATAATTCACCCCTCCACTTT.